This T cell receptor (beta chain) originates from a study of CD8 T cells in ankylosing spondylitis. General study points: Enrichment of disease-linked clones was reportedly significant in matched ankylosing spondylitis synovial fluid. Peripheral blood samples showed relatively rare disease-linked clones, and these clones were CD8+. In the blood and synovial fluid of reactive arthritis, some motif variants had been previously reported. A TCR beta motif of several highly homologous variants seemed to mark ankylosing spondylitis blood.

TCRdb independently ran MiXCR on the 5' RACE reads; one entry per CDR3 protein. Of approximately 220,000 distinct CDR3 sequences in the sample, 15% to 20% were seen once. This clonotype occurred a few times. The antigen is undetermined. CDR3 size: 15 residues. Germline lookup yields CDR1 DFQATT and CDR2 SNEGSKA (reference sequence). V was cut by 6 bases and J by 2 bases, with 20 bases left in between. Sequenced sample: blood, either unsorted or a sorted T cell fraction (not recorded which). The gene calls are TRBV20-1 and TRBJ2-7; D is possibly TRBD2 (6 bases). This sequence originates from a male donor with ankylosing spondylitis. DNA for the CDR3: TGCAGTGCCAGGATCGGGGGTCAACCAACCTACGAGCAGTACTTC. As protein: CSARIGGQPTYEQYF.